This T cell receptor beta chain appears in the sequencing data of a study of regulatory T cells in long-lasting Graves disease. Ten or more counts support this clonotype. Antigen unknown. The study's findings and limits: New patients shared fewer public clonotypes (over 900) than persistent patients did (approximately 3,000).

Arm-PCR of CDR3 regions with iRepertoire HTBI primers generated TCR beta libraries. Study processing details: Identification across samples found 62 TRBV and 12 to 15 TRBJ segments. TCRdb called the multiplex PCR reads again in MiXCR, with one record for every CDR3 protein. The V and J calls and clone size come from TCRdb's table, not from the authors' own analysis. This table has about 470,000 distinct CDR3 sequences, 14% to 15% appearing once. Time point reported: newly diagnosed GD, antithyroid drugs for less than 3 months. PBMC-derived RNA was used for the TCR library. The same data also went into a second study, on T cells in Graves' hyperthyroidism and ophthalmopathy. That source reports: The study used the HTBI primer set for a first-round RT-PCR of the TCR CDR3.

The sequence came from a woman aged 30 to 39 with Graves disease. The input for sequencing was peripheral blood mononuclear cells (PBMCs), taken at new diagnosis, from a patient treated with antithyroid drugs.

CDR3: CAWSKKTGTSGANVLTF. The DNA of the CDR3 is TGTGCCTGGAGTAAGAAGACAGGTACCTCTGGGGCCAACGTCCTGACTTTC. This chain joins TRBV30 and TRBJ2-6, with a possible D match to TRBD1 (6 bases). The germline gives CDR1 GTSNPN, CDR2 SVGIG (reference sequence). Deletions cut 2 bases from V and 0 bases from J, with 14 bases between. The CDR3 is 17 amino acids.